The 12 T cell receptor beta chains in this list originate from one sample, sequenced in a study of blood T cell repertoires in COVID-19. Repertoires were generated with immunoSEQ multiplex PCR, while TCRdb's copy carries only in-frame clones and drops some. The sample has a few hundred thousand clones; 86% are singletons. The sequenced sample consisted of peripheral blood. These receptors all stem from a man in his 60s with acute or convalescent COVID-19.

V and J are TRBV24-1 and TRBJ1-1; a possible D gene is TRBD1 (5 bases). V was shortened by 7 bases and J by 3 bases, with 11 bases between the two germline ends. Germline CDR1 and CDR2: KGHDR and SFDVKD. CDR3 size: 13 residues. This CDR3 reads CATRMGGDTEAFF. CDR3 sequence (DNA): TGTGCCACCAGAATGGGGGGAGACACTGAAGCTTTCTTT.

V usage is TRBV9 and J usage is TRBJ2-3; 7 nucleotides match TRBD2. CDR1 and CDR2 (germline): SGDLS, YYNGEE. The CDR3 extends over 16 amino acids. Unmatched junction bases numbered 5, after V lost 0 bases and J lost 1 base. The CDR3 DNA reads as TGTGCCAGCAGCGTAGACGTTGCGGGGGGCACAGATACGCAGTATTTT. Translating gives CASSVDVAGGTDTQYF.

CDR3 residues: CASSPGSEQYF. The CDR3 coding sequence is TGTGCCAGCAGCCCTGGGAGCGAGCAGTACTTC. The chain combines TRBV7-2 with TRBJ2-7; D may be TRBD2 (5 bases). V was clipped by 5 bases and J by 6 bases, with 8 bases between them. The germline V gene encodes CDR1 SGHTA and CDR2 FQGNSA. The CDR3 has 11 amino acids.

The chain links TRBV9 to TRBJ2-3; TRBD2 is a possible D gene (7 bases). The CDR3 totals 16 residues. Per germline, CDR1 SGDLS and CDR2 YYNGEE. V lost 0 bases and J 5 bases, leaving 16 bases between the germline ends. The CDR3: CASSVVAARGGDTQYF. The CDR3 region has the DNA TGTGCCAGCAGCGTAGTAGCGGCTAGGGGGGGAGATACGCAGTATTTT.

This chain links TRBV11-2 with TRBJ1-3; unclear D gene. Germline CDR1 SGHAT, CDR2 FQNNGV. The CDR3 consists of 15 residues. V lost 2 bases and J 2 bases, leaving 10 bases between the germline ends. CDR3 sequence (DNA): TGTGCCAGCAGCTTATCGGGTGTTCCTGGAAACACCATATATTTT. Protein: CASSLSGVPGNTIYF.

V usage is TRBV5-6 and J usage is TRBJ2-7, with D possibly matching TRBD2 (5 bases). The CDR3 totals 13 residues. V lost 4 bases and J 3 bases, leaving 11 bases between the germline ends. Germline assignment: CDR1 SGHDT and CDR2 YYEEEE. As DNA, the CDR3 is TGTGCCAGCAGCCCCGGACTCTTCTACGAGCAGTACTTC. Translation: CASSPGLFYEQYF.

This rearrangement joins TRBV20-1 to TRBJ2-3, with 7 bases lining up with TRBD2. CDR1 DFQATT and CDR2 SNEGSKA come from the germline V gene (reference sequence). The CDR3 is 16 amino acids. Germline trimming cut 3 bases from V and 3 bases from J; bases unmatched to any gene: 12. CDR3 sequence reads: CSASYREGGRTDTQYF. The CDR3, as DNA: TGCAGTGCTAGTTACAGAGAAGGCGGGAGAACAGATACGCAGTATTTT.

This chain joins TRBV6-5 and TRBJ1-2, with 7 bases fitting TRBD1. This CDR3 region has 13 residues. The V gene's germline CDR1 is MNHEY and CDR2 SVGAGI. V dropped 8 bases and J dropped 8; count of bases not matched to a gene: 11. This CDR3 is CASDGTEGLGYTF. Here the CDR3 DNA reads TGTGCCAGCGATGGGACAGAGGGGCTCGGCTACACCTTC.

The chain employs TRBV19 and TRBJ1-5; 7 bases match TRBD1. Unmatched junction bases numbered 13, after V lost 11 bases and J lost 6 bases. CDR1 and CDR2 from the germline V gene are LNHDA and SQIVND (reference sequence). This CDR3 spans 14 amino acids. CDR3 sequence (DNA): TGTGCCGTCTCACAGGGGTCCCCAGGTCAGCCCCAGCATTTT. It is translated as CAVSQGSPGQPQHF.

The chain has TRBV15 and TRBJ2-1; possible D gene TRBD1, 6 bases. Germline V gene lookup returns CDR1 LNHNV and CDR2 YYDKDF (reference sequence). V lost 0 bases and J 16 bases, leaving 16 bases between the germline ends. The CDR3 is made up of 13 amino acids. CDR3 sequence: CATSREKGGVKFF. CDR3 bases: TGTGCCACCAGCAGAGAGAAAGGGGGAGTGAAATTCTTC. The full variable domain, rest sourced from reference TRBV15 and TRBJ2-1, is DAMVIQNPRYQVTQFGKPVTLSCSQTLNHNVMYWYQQKSSQAPKLLFHYYDKDFNNEADTPDNFQSRRPNTSFCFLDIRSPGLGDTAMYLCATSREKGGVKFFGPGTRLTVL.

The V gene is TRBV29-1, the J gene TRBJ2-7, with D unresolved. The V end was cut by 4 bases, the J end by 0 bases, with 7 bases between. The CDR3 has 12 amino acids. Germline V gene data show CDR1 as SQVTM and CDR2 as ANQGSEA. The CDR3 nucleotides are TGCAGCGTTGGTCACAGCTCCTACGAGCAGTACTTC. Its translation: CSVGHSSYEQYF.

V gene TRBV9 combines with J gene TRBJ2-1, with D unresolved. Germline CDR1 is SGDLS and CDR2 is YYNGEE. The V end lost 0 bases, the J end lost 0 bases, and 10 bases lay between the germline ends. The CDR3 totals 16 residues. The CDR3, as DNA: TGTGCCAGCAGCGTAGGAAGCGCCAGCTCCTACAATGAGCAGTTCTTC. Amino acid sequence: CASSVGSASSYNEQFF.